This T cell receptor (beta chain) was obtained from a study of T cell changes during pregnancy in multiple sclerosis. Germline V CDR1 and CDR2: MGHRA, YSYEKL. This CDR3 has 14 amino acids. The germline V and J ends were trimmed by 2 bases and 0 bases, with 8 bases remaining between them. Sequencing used immunoSEQ multiplex PCR; TCRdb keeps in-frame clones, though not all of them. The sample has tens of thousands of clones; roughly 94% are singletons. This chain connects TRBV4-1 to TRBJ2-7; no definite D call. The material sequenced was CD8+ T cells from peripheral blood mononuclear cells, taken before pregnancy. This TCR derives from a female donor with multiple sclerosis, enrolled in a pregnancy study. CDR3 residues: CASSQTRNSYEQYF. In DNA, the CDR3 is TGCGCCAGCAGCCAAACGCGAAACTCCTACGAGCAGTACTTC.